This TCR beta chain stems from a study of CD4 T cells in relation to SARS-CoV-2 and coronaviruses. Study-wide results and limits: SARS-CoV-2-driven expansion was significantly weaker in crossreactive than monoreactive clones.

Naive and memory CD4+ T cell DNA was deep-sequenced without culture. Libraries were prepared by immunoSEQ multiplex PCR; TCRdb keeps only in-frame clonotypes and omits some of them. The table lists 50,000 to 70,000 clones, 92% of them singletons. The CDR3 runs to 15 residues. To note about this clone: Its target is unknown.

The gene calls are TRBV12-2 and TRBJ1-4. TRBV12-2 is a pseudogene locus. Sequencing input: naive CD4+ T cells from PBMCs. Documented subset: naive CD4+ T cells isolated by negative enrichment. This clonotype was obtained from an adult with COVID-19. The DNA for the CDR3 is TGTGCAAGTCGCACCCGACATTCCGAGGGGGAAAAACTGTTTTTT. Protein: CASRTRHSEGEKLFF.